This section outlines one T cell receptor beta chain sequence together with its context. This specimen comes from a study of blood T cell repertoires in COVID-19. Study in general: Whether acute or convalescent, the COVID-19 samples came from the United States, Italy and Spain. Sample material is recorded as cDNA or gDNA derived from T cells, B-cell-depleted T cells, or PBMCs.

Data came from immunoSEQ multiplex PCR; TCRdb stores just in-frame clones and leaves some out. The repertoire holds 350,000 to 450,000 clones, with 75% to 90% as singletons. Patients from Seattle were sampled longitudinally, starting during active infection. Per the germline V gene, CDR1 is MDHEN and CDR2 is SYDVKM. V dropped 5 bases and J dropped 1; count of bases not matched to a gene: 4. The CDR3 loop spans 14 amino acids. J is TRBJ1-1 and V is TRBV28; the match to TRBD1 covers 7 bases. The TCR originated in a woman in her forties with COVID-19, enrolled during active disease. Sequencing input: peripheral blood. For the CDR3, the DNA is TGTGCCAGCAGTGCCTCAGGGGGGAACACTGAAGCTTTCTTT. It codes for CASSASGGNTEAFF.